Sequencing of this T cell receptor (beta chain) was carried out in a study of blood T cell repertoires in COVID-19. V lost 3 bases, J lost 4 bases, and 9 bases lay in between. The length of the CDR3 is 13 residues. Per germline, CDR1 WNHNN and CDR2 SYGVQD (reference sequence). TCRdb's table, derived via immunoSEQ multiplex PCR, lists solely in-frame clones and lacks some. The sample has approximately 480,000 clones; about 85% are singletons. The V gene is TRBV10-1, the J gene TRBJ2-5, with D possibly matching TRBD1 (6 bases). Sequencing input: PBMCs or T cells enriched from blood (not recorded which). The sequence derives from a woman between 18 and 30 years old who had recovered from COVID-19. The CDR3 protein is CASSENRVETQYF. In DNA, the CDR3 is TGCGCCAGCAGTGAAAACAGGGTAGAGACCCAGTACTTC.